A single sample is the source of the 18 T cell receptor beta chains below, sequenced in a study of long-term antiretroviral therapy in people with HIV. Survey-level immunoSEQ v3.0 assays were run. Libraries were prepared by immunoSEQ multiplex PCR; TCRdb keeps only in-frame clonotypes and omits some of them. The data contain around 26,000 clones, 90% to 95% of them singletons. The sample was unsorted PBMCs, taken 7.6 years after starting antiretroviral therapy. Source of these receptors: a woman in her forties with HIV.

CDR3: CASSYSIANTEAFF. The CDR3 bases are TGTGCCAGCAGTTACTCGATAGCGAACACTGAAGCTTTCTTT. The chain combines TRBV6-5 with TRBJ1-1; D gene ambiguous. Looked up from germline, CDR1 is MNHEY and CDR2 is SVGAGI. This CDR3 comprises 14 residues. V lost 0 bases and J lost 1, with 6 bases in between.

The J gene is TRBJ2-1, the V gene TRBV5-6; TRBD1 matches 10 bases. The CDR3 is 15 amino acids. Germline CDR1 and CDR2: SGHDT and YYEEEE. The V and J ends lost 5 bases and 2 bases, in that order; junction bases with no gene match: 4. Here the CDR3 reads CASSSDRGPYNEQFF. In nucleotides, the CDR3 is TGTGCCAGCAGTTCTGACAGGGGGCCCTACAATGAGCAGTTCTTC.

This chain uses TRBV5-1 with TRBJ1-1; 9 bases map to TRBD1. V gave up 0 bases and J gave up 7 bases; unmatched junction bases: 1. This CDR3 has 13 amino acids. CDR1 SGHRS and CDR2 YFSETQ come from the germline V gene. CDR3: CASSLAGQGEAFF. CDR3 DNA sequence: TGCGCCAGCAGCTTGGCGGGACAGGGTGAAGCTTTCTTT.

This sequence joins TRBV25-1 and TRBJ2-7; tentative D call: TRBD2 (6 bases). This CDR3 is built from 12 residues. From germline, CDR1 is MGHDK and CDR2 SYGVNS. V shed 7 bases and J shed 3 bases, with 10 bases lying between them. The CDR3 coding sequence is TGTGCCAGCACGGGGGTCCTCTACGAGCAGTACTTC. Residues: CASTGVLYEQYF.

V and J are TRBV30 and TRBJ2-1; D gene uncertain. Deletions cut 4 bases from V and 3 bases from J, with 7 bases between. This CDR3 comprises 12 residues. Per germline, CDR1 GTSNPN and CDR2 SVGIG (reference sequence). CDR3 region: CAWNRNYNEQFF. CDR3 in DNA: TGTGCCTGGAATAGAAACTACAATGAGCAGTTCTTC.

The chain combines TRBV5-4 with TRBJ1-1, with 10 bases fitting TRBD1. V was pared by 5 bases and J by 3 bases, with 7 bases of the junction left unmatched. Germline-derived CDR1 and CDR2 are SGHNT and YYREEE (reference sequence). The CDR3 sequence is 15 residues long. The CDR3 loop reads CASSWTGGEYTEAFF. CDR3 DNA sequence: TGTGCCAGCAGTTGGACAGGGGGTGAGTACACTGAAGCTTTCTTT.

The chain combines TRBV6-6 with TRBJ1-1, with D maybe TRBD1 (6 bases). Germline lookup yields CDR1 MNHNY and CDR2 SVGAGI (reference sequence). This CDR3 comprises 13 residues. V lost 2 bases to trimming and J lost 10 bases, with 14 bases between them. CDR3 nucleotides: TGTGCCAGCAGTTACGGGCAGGGGCAAGGAGCTTTCTTT. This codes for CASSYGQGQGAFF.

The chain is built from TRBV14 and TRBJ2-1; no clear D gene. Trimming took off 0 bases at V and 7 bases at J, with 13 bases between the two ends. CDR1 is SGHDN, CDR2 FVKESK, per germline. The CDR3 is made up of 15 amino acids. The CDR3 region has the DNA TGTGCCAGCAGCCAAGATCGAGTTGGGTTGAATGAGCAGTTCTTC. This codes for CASSQDRVGLNEQFF.

This clone was seen a single time. J is TRBJ1-2 and V is TRBV25-1, with a possible D match to TRBD1 (6 bases). The germline V and J ends were trimmed by 4 bases and 7 bases, with 16 bases remaining between them. The CDR3 has 14 amino acids. CDR1 MGHDK and CDR2 SYGVNS come from the germline V gene. CDR3 residues: CASSVNQGFGGYTF. CDR3 DNA sequence: TGTGCCAGCAGTGTAAATCAGGGGTTTGGTGGCTACACCTTC.

The gene calls are TRBV7-8 and TRBJ2-1; TRBD2 matches 16 bases. The germline V gene has CDR1 SGHVS and CDR2 FQNEAQ. V was pared by 7 bases and J by 8 bases, with 14 bases of the junction left unmatched. This CDR3 contains 18 residues. This CDR3 reads CASTLVPGLAGGRDEQFF. The CDR3 nucleotides are TGTGCCAGCACCCTCGTACCGGGACTAGCGGGGGGGAGAGATGAGCAGTTCTTC.

The V and J genes are TRBV30 and TRBJ1-4, with D possibly TRBD1 on 5 matching bases. The V gene lost 4 bases and the J gene lost 5 bases, with 14 bases spanning the gap. CDR3 size: 14 residues. Per germline, CDR1 GTSNPN and CDR2 SVGIG (reference sequence). CDR3 in DNA: TGTGCCTGGAATAGGGGAGGTGTCAATGAAAAACTGTTTTTT. This codes for CAWNRGGVNEKLFF.

CDR3 nucleotide sequence: TGTGCCAGCTCACCGGACTCCTCGTTAGATACGCAGTATTTT. It is translated as CASSPDSSLDTQYF. The chain joins TRBV18 to TRBJ2-3; D is perhaps TRBD2 (5 bases). The V gene's germline CDR1 is KGHSH and CDR2 LQKENI. V lost 3 bases and J lost 5, with 12 bases in between. CDR3 length: 14 residues. The entire variable domain, with the rest obtained from reference TRBV18 and TRBJ2-3, is as follows: NAGVMQNPRHLVRRRGQEARLRCSPMKGHSHVYWYRQLPEEGLKFMVYLQKENIIDESGMPKERFSAEFPKEGPSILRIQQVVRGDSAAYFCASSPDSSLDTQYFGPGTRLTVL.

The V gene is TRBV4-1, the J gene TRBJ2-5; 15 bases map to TRBD2. With V trimmed by 4 bases and J by 2 bases, 2 bases remained unmatched. This CDR3 has 16 residues. Germline values: CDR1 MGHRA, CDR2 YSYEKL. The CDR3 region has the DNA TGCGCCAGCAGCCTGGGACTAGCGGGGGGTCAAGAGACCCAGTACTTC. Its protein is CASSLGLAGGQETQYF.

This chain uses TRBV5-1 with TRBJ2-7; D is unresolved. The CDR3 runs 14 residues. The germline gives CDR1 SGHRS, CDR2 YFSETQ. Trimming removed 4 bases from V and 6 bases from J, with 17 bases in between. This CDR3 is CASSPRTYSGEQYF. CDR3 coding DNA: TGCGCCAGCAGCCCTAGGACGTATTCCGGCGAGCAGTACTTC.

The rearrangement links TRBV6-1 to TRBJ2-1; unclear D gene. CDR1 MNHNS and CDR2 SASEGT come from the germline V gene. Trimming cost V 1 base and J 7 bases, with 14 bases left between them. This CDR3 has 15 amino acids. The DNA of the CDR3 is TGTGCCAGCAGTGAAGATACTGTCCGGGTGAATGAGCAGTTCTTC. This codes for CASSEDTVRVNEQFF.

V and J are TRBV7-9 and TRBJ1-1; weak D call: TRBD1 (6 bases). The ends were cut back, 1 base at V and 7 bases at J, with 13 bases in the middle. Germline lookup yields CDR1 SEHNR and CDR2 FQNEAQ (reference sequence). The CDR3 has 14 residues. The CDR3 DNA sequence: TGTGCCAGCAGCTTAGGTGGGACAAGTCGTGAAGCTTTCTTT. Residues: CASSLGGTSREAFF.

V usage is TRBV19 and J usage is TRBJ1-4; D possibly corresponds to TRBD1 (6 bases). V dropped 8 bases and J dropped 0 bases, with 13 bases sitting between them. The CDR3 has 15 amino acids. Germline CDR1 LNHDA, CDR2 SQIVND (reference sequence). DNA of the CDR3: TGTGCCAGTCGCAAAAACAGGGCAACTAATGAAAAACTGTTTTTT. Translated: CASRKNRATNEKLFF. Drawing the rest from reference TRBV19 and TRBJ1-4, the complete variable domain is DGGITQSPKYLFRKEGQNVTLSCEQNLNHDAMYWYRQDPGQGLRLIYYSQIVNDFQKGDIAEGYSVSREKKESFPLTVTSAQKNPTAFYLCASRKNRATNEKLFFGSGTQLSVL.

The chain uses TRBV19 and TRBJ1-3; D is unresolved. Germline loops: CDR1 LNHDA, CDR2 SQIVND (reference sequence). The CDR3 extends over 13 amino acids. V was shortened by 4 bases and J by 1 base, with 5 bases between the two germline ends. The CDR3 sequence is CASSSGSGNTIYF. CDR3 nucleotide sequence: TGTGCCAGTAGTAGCGGATCTGGAAACACCATATATTTT.